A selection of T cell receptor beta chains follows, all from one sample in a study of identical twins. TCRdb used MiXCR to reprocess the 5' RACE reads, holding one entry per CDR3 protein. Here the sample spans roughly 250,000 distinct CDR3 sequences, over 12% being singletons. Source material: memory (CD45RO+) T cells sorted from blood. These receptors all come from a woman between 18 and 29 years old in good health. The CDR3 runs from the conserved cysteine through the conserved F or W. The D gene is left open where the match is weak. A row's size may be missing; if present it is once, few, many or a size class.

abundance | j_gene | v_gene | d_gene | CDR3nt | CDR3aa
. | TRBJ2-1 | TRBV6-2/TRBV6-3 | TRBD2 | TGTGCCAGCAGTTATCTAGCGGGGAATCGGAATGAGCAGTTCTTC | CASSYLAGNRNEQFF
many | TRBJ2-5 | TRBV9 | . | TGTGCCAGCAGCGTAGATTCTGGCACCCTCCAAGAGACCCAGTACTTC | CASSVDSGTLQETQYF
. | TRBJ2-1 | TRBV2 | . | TGTGGCGGCAGGGGGGAGACCAGCTCCTACAATGAGCAGTTCTTC | CGGRGETSSYNEQFF
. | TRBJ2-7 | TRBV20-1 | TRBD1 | TGCAGTGCAGACCGGTCCGGGACAGGGGGCGCCGGGCAGTACTTC | CSADRSGTGGAGQYF
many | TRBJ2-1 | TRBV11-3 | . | TGTGCCAGCAGCTCACCGTACAATGAGCAGTTCTTC | CASSSPYNEQFF
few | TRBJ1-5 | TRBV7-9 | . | TGTGCCAGCAGCATCCAGACTCAGCCCCAGCATTTT | CASSIQTQPQHF
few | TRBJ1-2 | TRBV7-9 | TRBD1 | TGTGCCAGCAGCTTAAAGGACAGGGATAACTATGGCTACACCTTC | CASSLKDRDNYGYTF
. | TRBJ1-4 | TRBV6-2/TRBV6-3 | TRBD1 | TGTGCCAGCGCCGCGCCCCAGGGGGGACTGTTTTTT | CASAAPQGGLFF
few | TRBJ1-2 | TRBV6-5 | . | TGTGCCAGCAGTTCCTTGGACAGACAACGGCCATCCTACACCTTC | CASSSLDRQRPSYTF
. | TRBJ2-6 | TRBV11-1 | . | TGTGCCAGCATGTCTTGGACAGCGGATTTCTCTGGGGCCAACGTCCTGACTTTC | CASMSWTADFSGANVLTF
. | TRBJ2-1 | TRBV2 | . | TGTGCCAGCAGTGCGGACAGATACAATGAGCAGTTCTTC | CASSADRYNEQFF
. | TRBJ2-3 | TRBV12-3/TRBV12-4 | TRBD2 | TGTGCCAGCAGCCGTCGGACTAGAGGAACCGATACGCAGTATTTT | CASSRRTRGTDTQYF
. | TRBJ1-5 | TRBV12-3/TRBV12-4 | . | TGTGCCAGCAGTTTCGGCGCGTATAGCAATCAGCCCCAGCATTTT | CASSFGAYSNQPQHF
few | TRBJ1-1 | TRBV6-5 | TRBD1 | TGTGCCAGCAGTTCGGACAGGATGAACACTGAAGCTTTCTTT | CASSSDRMNTEAFF
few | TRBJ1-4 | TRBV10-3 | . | TGTGCCGCGACAGCGACCTTTAATGAAAAACTGTTTTTT | CAATATFNEKLFF